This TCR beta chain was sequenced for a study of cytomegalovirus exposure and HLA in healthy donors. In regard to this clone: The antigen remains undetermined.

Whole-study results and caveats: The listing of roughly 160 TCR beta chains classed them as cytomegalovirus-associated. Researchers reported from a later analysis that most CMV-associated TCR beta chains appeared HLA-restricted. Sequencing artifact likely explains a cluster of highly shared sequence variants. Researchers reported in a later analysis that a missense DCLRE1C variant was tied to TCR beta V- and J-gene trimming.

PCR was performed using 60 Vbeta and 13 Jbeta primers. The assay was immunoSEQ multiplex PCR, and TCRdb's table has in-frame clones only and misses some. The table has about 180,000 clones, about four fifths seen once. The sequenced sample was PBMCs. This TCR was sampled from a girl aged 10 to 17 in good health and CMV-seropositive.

The CDR3 spells CASSLGGSRGGYTF. The DNA of the CDR3 is TGTGCCAGCAGCCTTGGGGGGAGCCGGGGTGGCTACACCTTC. This chain links TRBV7-9 with TRBJ1-2, with D tentatively TRBD1 (5 bases). Between the trimmed V and J ends, which lost 5 bases and 7 bases, there was a span of 17 bases. Germline lookup yields CDR1 SEHNR and CDR2 FQNEAQ (reference sequence). This CDR3 is built from 14 residues.